A selection of T cell receptor beta chains follows, all from one sample in a study of blood T cell repertoires in COVID-19. Profiling relied on immunoSEQ multiplex PCR, and the TCRdb table lists in-frame clones only, not all of them. The table shows roughly 120,000 clones, with around 80% occurring only once. Sequencing was done on a sample of peripheral blood. The receptors shown here come from a man in his 70s with acute or convalescent COVID-19. CDR3s leave out the opening cysteine and the closing phenylalanine or tryptophan. The order of the fields is J gene, clone size, CDR3 length, V gene, CDR3 protein. Size values are once, few and many counts, or a class for expanded clones, and some rows have none.

J: TRBJ1-6; size: NA; length: 10; V: TRBV27; CDR3: ASSSFNSPLH
J: TRBJ2-5; size: NA; length: 13; V: TRBV4-2; CDR3: ASSTLQREQETQY
J: TRBJ1-3; size: NA; length: 14; V: TRBV13; CDR3: ASSISRQGVGNTIY
J: TRBJ1-6; size: NA; length: 17; V: TRBV23-1; CDR3: ASSQSPGWSTGQYSPLH
J: TRBJ1-6; size: once; length: 12; V: TRBV6-5; CDR3: ASRPGQGNSPLH
J: TRBJ2-7; size: once; length: 13; V: TRBV27; CDR3: ASSLLGQFTYEQY
J: TRBJ2-1; size: once; length: 13; V: TRBV5-1; CDR3: ASSLEDSSYNEQF
J: TRBJ1-3; size: NA; length: 14; V: TRBV9; CDR3: ASSVRTGGLGNTIY
J: TRBJ2-7; size: NA; length: 11; V: TRBV5-1; CDR3: ASSSGTAYEQY
J: TRBJ1-4; size: NA; length: 15; V: TRBV28; CDR3: ASSFIGGAGTNEKLF
J: TRBJ2-2; size: NA; length: 16; V: TRBV6-4; CDR3: ASSTFGQGLFNTGELF
J: TRBJ1-2; size: once; length: 14; V: TRBV6-5; CDR3: ASSYVRTGGNYGYT
J: TRBJ1-6; size: NA; length: 13; V: TRBV2; CDR3: ASSEGHFRGSPLH
J: TRBJ1-1; size: NA; length: 8; V: TRBV6-5; CDR3: ASRQFEAF
J: TRBJ1-2; size: NA; length: 13; V: TRBV19; CDR3: ASSISQAHNYGYT
J: TRBJ1-3; size: NA; length: 17; V: TRBV5-1; CDR3: ASSLTGTGGPYSGNTIY
J: TRBJ2-1; size: few; length: 13; V: TRBV7-2; CDR3: ASSLTGSSYNEQF
J: TRBJ2-3; size: many; length: 12; V: TRBV7-9; CDR3: ASSFNRGTDTQY
J: TRBJ1-1; size: NA; length: 11; V: TRBV5-1; CDR3: ASSIHRNTEAF
J: TRBJ2-2; size: NA; length: 13; V: TRBV9; CDR3: ASSVGAGDTGELF
J: TRBJ1-6; size: NA; length: 13; V: TRBV28; CDR3: ASSYGQGNNSPLH
J: TRBJ1-6; size: NA; length: 15; V: TRBV21-1; CDR3: ASSPRGEFSYNSPLH
J: TRBJ2-3; size: NA; length: 14; V: TRBV10-2; CDR3: ASRDRTGSFQDTQY
J: TRBJ1-5; size: NA; length: 13; V: TRBV6-5; CDR3: ASSLMDNFNQPQH
J: TRBJ1-6; size: NA; length: 12; V: TRBV19; CDR3: ASSTGTANSPLH
J: TRBJ2-1; size: NA; length: 11; V: TRBV5-6; CDR3: ASSLGTVWEQF
J: TRBJ1-2; size: NA; length: 12; V: TRBV15; CDR3: ATSRVLWASGYT
J: TRBJ2-3; size: NA; length: 14; V: TRBV28; CDR3: ASSSPQGSSTDTQY
J: TRBJ1-2; size: NA; length: 11; V: TRBV11-2; CDR3: ASSVQGAGGYT
J: TRBJ1-1; size: NA; length: 17; V: TRBV27; CDR3: ASSLRGVQRGISNTEAF
J: TRBJ1-2; size: NA; length: 14; V: TRBV25-1; CDR3: ASSLPGTGGPYGYT
J: TRBJ2-1; size: NA; length: 15; V: TRBV28; CDR3: ASSLVAGLSSYNEQF
J: TRBJ2-2; size: NA; length: 13; V: TRBV7-2; CDR3: ASSLLQGGTGELF
J: TRBJ2-7; size: NA; length: 15; V: TRBV15; CDR3: ATSRGASGGLSYEQY
J: TRBJ1-3; size: few; length: 14; V: TRBV3-1/TRBV3-2; CDR3: ASSRQGALPGNTIY
J: TRBJ1-3; size: NA; length: 12; V: TRBV29-1; CDR3: SVGRGDSGNTIY
J: TRBJ1-1; size: NA; length: 8; V: TRBV29-1; CDR3: SVSNTEAF
J: TRBJ1-6; size: many; length: 16; V: TRBV5-1; CDR3: ASSLGLTGSSYNSPLH
J: TRBJ2-5; size: NA; length: 13; V: TRBV5-1; CDR3: ATGSGTDYRETQY
J: TRBJ2-3; size: NA; length: 14; V: TRBV24-1; CDR3: ATSDPGRESTDTQY
J: TRBJ2-1; size: few; length: 13; V: TRBV7-9; CDR3: ASSLGGQGGTKQF
J: TRBJ1-2; size: few; length: 11; V: TRBV18; CDR3: ASSPGQNYGYT
J: TRBJ1-1; size: NA; length: 11; V: TRBV9; CDR3: ASSPRVGGEAF
J: TRBJ2-7; size: NA; length: 14; V: TRBV27; CDR3: ASSPRRRGRRDEQY
J: TRBJ2-3; size: NA; length: 12; V: TRBV10-3; CDR3: ATRTTPSTDTQY
J: TRBJ2-7; size: NA; length: 13; V: TRBV5-1; CDR3: ASSPTPMGAYEQY
J: TRBJ1-1; size: NA; length: 12; V: TRBV5-1; CDR3: ASSWGQGNTEAF
J: TRBJ1-2; size: NA; length: 13; V: TRBV27; CDR3: ASSLSGTAAIGYT
J: TRBJ2-7; size: NA; length: 10; V: TRBV2; CDR3: ASDSDRAEQY
J: TRBJ2-1; size: NA; length: 13; V: TRBV5-6; CDR3: ASSLGPGNGNEQF
J: TRBJ1-3; size: few; length: 12; V: TRBV19; CDR3: ATSPGSSGNTIY
J: TRBJ1-3; size: once; length: 13; V: TRBV19; CDR3: ASSADTARGNTIY
J: TRBJ2-7; size: NA; length: 13; V: TRBV10-1; CDR3: ASSESSRAYDEQY
J: TRBJ2-7; size: few; length: 16; V: TRBV11-2; CDR3: ASSPIQGGVVRGRKQY